The 11 T cell receptor beta chains presented below share a single source sample, sequenced in a study of a mutant IDH1 vaccine in newly diagnosed glioma. Clones were read by immunoSEQ multiplex PCR, and TCRdb kept only the in-frame ones, dropping some. There are about 54,000 clones in the sample; roughly 80% occur only once, and around 3.9% lies in the top ten. Time point meaning: week 35, safety follow-up. A 20-mer mutant IDH1 peptide at 300 ug was injected subcutaneously with topical imiquimod. These TCRs are of unknown antigen specificity. The sequencing used PBMCs, collected from a glioma patient whose treatment included an IDH1 peptide vaccine. The receptors stem from a woman in her late teens or twenties with glioma.

The chain is built from TRBV9 and TRBJ1-1; 9 bases agree with TRBD1. The germline V gene has CDR1 SGDLS and CDR2 YYNGEE. CDR3 length: 14 amino acids. With 4 bases clipped from V and 5 bases from J, the junction kept 6 bases outside the gene matches. The CDR3 loop is CASSMRDRATEAFF. The DNA for the CDR3 is TGTGCCAGCAGCATGAGGGACAGGGCGACTGAAGCTTTCTTT.

On this clone: Sequence at one end of the junction differs from germline and may be a read error. This chain uses TRBV5-1 with TRBJ2-7; 7 bases map to TRBD2. Germline CDR1 reads SGHRS; CDR2 reads YFSETQ. This CDR3 spans 12 amino acids. DNA of the CDR3: TGCGCCAGCAGCTTGGAGGGGCGAGCGGGAAGCTTC. The encoded protein is CASSLEGRAGSF.

This clone was detected only once. The chain links TRBV19 to TRBJ2-7, with D uncertain. Germline V CDR1 and CDR2: LNHDA, SQIVND (reference sequence). The V end lost 1 base, the J end lost 4 bases, and 8 bases lay between the germline ends. The CDR3 loop spans 13 amino acids. CDR3 nucleotides: TGTGCCAGTAGTATAGTGTCCGGGTACGAGCAGTACTTC. It is translated as CASSIVSGYEQYF.

The rearrangement links TRBV7-2 to TRBJ1-4; 9 bases line up with TRBD1. There are 16 residues in the CDR3. CDR1 and CDR2 (germline): SGHTA, FQGNSA. The V gene end was trimmed by 4 bases and the J gene end by 8 bases; junction bases not matched to a gene: 11. DNA for the CDR3: TGTGCCAGCAGCTCCAGGGACAGGGAGGATAAGGAAAAACTGTTTTTT. Encoded protein: CASSSRDREDKEKLFF. The whole variable domain, filled in from reference TRBV7-2 and TRBJ1-4, reads GAGVSQSPSNKVTEKGKDVELRCDPISGHTALYWYRQSLGQGLEFLIYFQGNSAPDKSGLPSDRFSAERTGGSVSTLTIQRTQQEDSAVYLCASSSRDREDKEKLFFGSGTQLSVL.

This chain links TRBV7-9 with TRBJ2-7; D may be TRBD2 (5 bases). CDR3 length equals 12 residues. The V and J ends lost 6 bases and 1 base respectively, with 7 bases between them. Germline CDR1 is SEHNR and CDR2 is FQNEAQ (reference sequence). The CDR3, as DNA: TGTGCCAGCAGGGGGAGTTCCTACGAGCAGTACTTC. Encoded protein: CASRGSSYEQYF.

The J gene is TRBJ2-7, the V gene TRBV5-1, with TRBD1 as a possible D gene (6 bases). The CDR3 contains 14 residues. The ends were cut back, 0 bases at V and 3 bases at J, with 10 bases in the middle. CDR1 is SGHRS, CDR2 YFSETQ, per germline. Here the CDR3 reads CASSLAQGNYEQYF. The CDR3, as DNA: TGCGCCAGCAGCTTGGCACAGGGAAACTACGAGCAGTACTTC.

This clone was seen a few times. This sequence joins TRBV5-4 and TRBJ2-7, with D perhaps TRBD2 (5 bases). CDR1 SGHNT and CDR2 YYREEE come from the germline V gene (reference sequence). CDR3 length: 14 amino acids. Trimming stripped 4 bases from V and 6 bases from J, with 17 bases between. CDR3 DNA sequence: TGTGCCAGCAGCACCGGACCTAGCACCGCCGAGCAGTACTTC. Translation gives CASSTGPSTAEQYF.

CDR3 nucleotide sequence: TGTGCCACCAGCCGGGACGCTGCCTACGAGCAGTACTTC. Protein sequence: CATSRDAAYEQYF. The chain couples TRBV19 to TRBJ2-7; D is tentatively TRBD1 or TRBD2 (5 bases each). V was shortened by 10 bases and J by 2 bases, with 15 bases between the two germline ends. Germline V CDR1 and CDR2: LNHDA, SQIVND (reference sequence). The CDR3 spans 13 residues.

The rearrangement links TRBV5-6 to TRBJ2-6; perhaps TRBD1 as D (6 bases). Germline CDR1 SGHDT, CDR2 YYEEEE. V dropped 4 bases and J dropped 0 bases, with 8 bases sitting between them. This CDR3 is 15 amino acids long. CDR3 in amino acids: CASSPQGSGANVLTF. The CDR3 bases are TGTGCCAGCAGCCCACAGGGCTCTGGGGCCAACGTCCTGACTTTC.

The chain uses TRBV9 and TRBJ2-3; 7 bases line up with TRBD2. Looked up from germline, CDR1 is SGDLS and CDR2 is YYNGEE. With 0 bases clipped from V and 5 bases from J, the junction kept 3 bases outside the gene matches. CDR3 length: 14 amino acids. The CDR3 here is CASSVGRERDTQYF. Written as DNA, the CDR3 is TGTGCCAGCAGCGTAGGGCGGGAGAGAGATACGCAGTATTTT.

J is TRBJ2-2 and V is TRBV6-1; D may be TRBD2 (5 bases). There are 12 residues in the CDR3. Trimming left V 6 bases short and J 8 bases short, with 10 bases between. In germline, CDR1 is MNHNS, CDR2 SASEGT. The CDR3 DNA follows: TGTGCCAGCAGGCCGGTAGCGGGGGAGCTGTTTTTT. It codes for CASRPVAGELFF.